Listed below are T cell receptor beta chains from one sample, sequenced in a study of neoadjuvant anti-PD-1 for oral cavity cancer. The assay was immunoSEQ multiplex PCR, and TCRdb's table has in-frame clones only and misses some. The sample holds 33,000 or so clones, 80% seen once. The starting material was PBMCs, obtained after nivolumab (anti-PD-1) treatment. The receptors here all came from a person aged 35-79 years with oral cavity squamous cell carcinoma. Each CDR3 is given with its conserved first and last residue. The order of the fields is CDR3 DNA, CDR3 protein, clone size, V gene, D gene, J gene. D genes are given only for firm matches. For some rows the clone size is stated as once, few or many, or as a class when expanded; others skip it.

TGTGCCAGCAGCGTGGGGACACATACCAACACAGATACGCAGTATTTT	CASSVGTHTNTDTQYF	.	TRBV9	.	TRBJ2-3
TGTGCCAGCCCCGGGGGCGACTCCTACAATGAGCAGTTCTTC	CASPGGDSYNEQFF	.	TRBV7-7	.	TRBJ2-1
TGTGCCAGCAGTTACGGGCAGGGGGCGGCAGATACGCAGTATTTT	CASSYGQGAADTQYF	.	TRBV6-5	TRBD1	TRBJ2-3
TGTGCCAGCAGCAAGCCACCCGGGACGGCACATAGCAATCAGCCCCAGCATTTT	CASSKPPGTAHSNQPQHF	few	TRBV21-1	.	TRBJ1-5
TGTGCCAGCAGCGTAAGCGGGGGGGCCCCCACCGGGGAGCTGTTTTTT	CASSVSGGAPTGELFF	.	TRBV9	TRBD2	TRBJ2-2
TGTGCCAGCAGCGGGGGACAGACCGGTCGTTGGTATGGCTACACCTTC	CASSGGQTGRWYGYTF	.	TRBV5-6	TRBD1	TRBJ1-2
TGCACCAGCAGCCCGACAGGGCACTACAATGAGCAGTTCTTC	CTSSPTGHYNEQFF	few	TRBV1	.	TRBJ2-1
TGCGCCAGCAGCCACCCGGGACTAGCGGGGGGGCAGAATAGAGATACGCAGTATTTT	CASSHPGLAGGQNRDTQYF	few	TRBV4-1	TRBD2	TRBJ2-3
TGTGCCAGCAGCTCCCTGCGGAACACTGAAGCTTTCTTT	CASSSLRNTEAFF	few	TRBV7-6	.	TRBJ1-1
TGTGCCAGCAGCTTAAGGGGAGGCGGAAATAATTCACCCCTCCACTTT	CASSLRGGGNNSPLHF	once	TRBV7-2	.	TRBJ1-6
TGTGCCAGCAGCTTCCGGGAGAACACTGAAGCTTTCTTT	CASSFRENTEAFF	.	TRBV5-6	.	TRBJ1-1
TGTGCCAGCAGCCTGCGGGTACTGGGTGGAAACACCATATATTTT	CASSLRVLGGNTIYF	few	TRBV5-6	.	TRBJ1-3
TGTGCCAGCAGCCAAGATAACGGAGAGACCCAGTACTTC	CASSQDNGETQYF	.	TRBV14	.	TRBJ2-5
TGCGCCAGCAGTGAGTCTGGCATTTCCTACGAGCAGTACTTC	CASSESGISYEQYF	few	TRBV10-1	.	TRBJ2-7
TGTGCCAGCAGCATATTCGACAGGGAACCCTACGAGCAGTACTTC	CASSIFDREPYEQYF	.	TRBV7-3	TRBD1	TRBJ2-7
TGTGCCAGCAGCTTAGGGCAGGGGGCGGGAGAGCAGTACTTC	CASSLGQGAGEQYF	.	TRBV7-6	TRBD1	TRBJ2-7
TGTGCCAGCTCAGAGGGACAGGGGAAGGTTAGGTACTTC	CASSEGQGKVRYF	.	TRBV28	TRBD1	TRBJ2-7
TGTGCCAGCAGCTTAGACGACAGGTTCCAAGAGACCCAGTACTTC	CASSLDDRFQETQYF	.	TRBV7-6	.	TRBJ2-5
TGTGCCAGCAGTCAAATGGGGGAGACCCAGTACTTC	CASSQMGETQYF	.	TRBV7-7	.	TRBJ2-5
TGTGCCAGCAGCCCAGGGGGCAGGGGATGGGAGACCCAGTACTTC	CASSPGGRGWETQYF	.	TRBV7-2	TRBD1	TRBJ2-5
TGCAGCGTTGAAGGGGGGGCAGTCTACAATGAGCAGTTCTTC	CSVEGGAVYNEQFF	.	TRBV29-1	.	TRBJ2-1
TGTGCCAGCAGCTTCGACCAGGTAGCAGAGGACACTGAAGCTTTCTTT	CASSFDQVAEDTEAFF	.	TRBV11-1	.	TRBJ1-1
TGCGCCAGCAGCCAAGACAGCGGGGGCAAAAACATTCAGTACTTC	CASSQDSGGKNIQYF	.	TRBV4-3	TRBD2	TRBJ2-4
TGTGCCAGCAGCACGAGGACAGGGATGAACACTGAAGCTTTCTTT	CASSTRTGMNTEAFF	few	TRBV11-2	TRBD1	TRBJ1-1
TGTGCCAGCAGACAGACCGACGGCGATGGCTACACCTTC	CASRQTDGDGYTF	.	TRBV6-5	.	TRBJ1-2
TGTGCCAGCAGCGTCGACCAGGGGCTCTCCTACGAGCAGTACTTC	CASSVDQGLSYEQYF	.	TRBV9	.	TRBJ2-7
TGTGCCAGCAGCTTAGTTCCGGCTAGCAATCAGCCCCAGCATTTT	CASSLVPASNQPQHF	.	TRBV7-2	.	TRBJ1-5
TGTGCCAGCAGCTTAACAGGCCCGCTGGACTATGGCTACACCTTC	CASSLTGPLDYGYTF	.	TRBV7-2	.	TRBJ1-2
TGCGCCAGCAGCCAAGAGAGGGGGCTGGGTGGCTACACCTTC	CASSQERGLGGYTF	few	TRBV4-3	TRBD1	TRBJ1-2
TGTGCCAGCAGTTACCGGGGACAGGGAAACTATGGCTACACCTTC	CASSYRGQGNYGYTF	medium-sized	TRBV6-5	TRBD1	TRBJ1-2
TGTGCCAGCAAACAGGGGACCACTGAAGCTTTCTTT	CASKQGTTEAFF	.	TRBV6-1	TRBD1	TRBJ1-1
TGTGCCAGTAGAGCTAGCGGGGGGAACACCGGGGAGCTGTTTTTT	CASRASGGNTGELFF	.	TRBV19	TRBD2	TRBJ2-2
TGTGCCAGCAGCCCGAAGGATTCTTTTGGGGGGAGAGAGCAGTTCTTC	CASSPKDSFGGREQFF	once	TRBV5-6	.	TRBJ2-1
TGTGCCAGCAGCCTAGGGACAGGTGTGAACACTGAAGCTTTCTTT	CASSLGTGVNTEAFF	.	TRBV7-9	TRBD1	TRBJ1-1
TGTGCCAGCAACTCCCTGGGGCTCTCCTACGAGCAGTACTTC	CASNSLGLSYEQYF	.	TRBV7-9	.	TRBJ2-7
TGTGCCAGCCCCTCCCCCTACAACGGGGAGCTGTTTTTT	CASPSPYNGELFF	.	TRBV28	.	TRBJ2-2
TGTGCCAGCAGCTTAAGGAACCGACTAGCGGGGAAGGCAGATACGCAGTATTTT	CASSLRNRLAGKADTQYF	.	TRBV7-9	TRBD2	TRBJ2-3
TGTGCCAGCAGTTTGGGCCAGGGCCTCGTCGAGCAGTACTTC	CASSLGQGLVEQYF	.	TRBV7-9	.	TRBJ2-7
TGCGCCAGCAGCCAAGATTGGGCGGGGGGCCTGGCAGATACGCAGTATTTT	CASSQDWAGGLADTQYF	.	TRBV4-3	TRBD2	TRBJ2-3
TGTGCCAGCAGCTTTGAGGTGAACACTGAAGCTTTCTTT	CASSFEVNTEAFF	few	TRBV11-2	.	TRBJ1-1
TGTGCCATCAGTGACCCGGACAGGGCAACTAATGAAAAACTGTTTTTT	CAISDPDRATNEKLFF	.	TRBV10-3	TRBD1	TRBJ1-4
TGTGCCAGCAGCCGGGACAGGGGAGGGGGCCAGCCCCAGCATTTT	CASSRDRGGGQPQHF	.	TRBV7-2	TRBD1	TRBJ1-5
TGCGCCAGCAGCCTCGGGGACAGGGGAAACACCATATATTTT	CASSLGDRGNTIYF	.	TRBV5-1	TRBD1	TRBJ1-3
TGTGCCAGCAGCCCTCTAGCGGGGGGTTACGGGGAGCTGTTTTTT	CASSPLAGGYGELFF	.	TRBV14	TRBD2	TRBJ2-2
TGTGCCAGCAGCTTGGGACAGGGGGCCACAGATACGCAGTATTTT	CASSLGQGATDTQYF	once	TRBV11-3	TRBD1	TRBJ2-3
TGTGCCAGCAGCGTAGTCGACAGCTCGCCCGGGGAGCTGTTTTTT	CASSVVDSSPGELFF	.	TRBV9	.	TRBJ2-2
TGTGCCAGCAGCTCGAACCCAGCACAAGAGACCCAGTACTTC	CASSSNPAQETQYF	.	TRBV7-9	.	TRBJ2-5
TGCGCCACACAGGGGGCGCCTAACTATGGCTACACCTTC	CATQGAPNYGYTF	.	TRBV10-2	TRBD1	TRBJ1-2